One and the same sample provided the 20 T cell receptor beta chains below, sequenced in a study of response to subunit inactivated influenza vaccine (dated 2018 in TCRdb). Library preparation was by RT-PCR. The sequencer was an Illumina HiSeq 2500. Through fastp at Q25 and MiXCR, TCRdb rebuilt clones from the public reads, retaining in-frame beta chains. Entries are consolidated by CDR3 protein sequence, retaining the most common genes and DNA. This sample has some 500,000 distinct CDR3 sequences in its table, and about 25% of those were observed once. 1.5% to 2% of the sample rests with the top ten. This material consisted of CD4+ T cells sorted from PBMCs, taken 4 to 6 days after vaccination. These receptors were obtained from a man in his forties or fifties who received an inactivated influenza vaccine. Donor details come from another sample of the same person, matched by shared clones.

This clonotype was counted a single time. The J gene is TRBJ2-3, the V gene TRBV7-2; 7 bases agree with TRBD1. V gave up 5 bases and J gave up 4 bases; unmatched junction bases: 6. CDR1 is SGHTA and CDR2 is FQGNSA in the germline V gene. This CDR3 region has 14 residues. The CDR3 here is CASSPDRWSDTQYF. The CDR3 bases are TGTGCCAGCAGCCCGGACAGGTGGTCAGATACGCAGTATTTT. The whole variable domain, filled in from reference TRBV7-2 and TRBJ2-3, reads GAGVSQSPSNKVTEKGKDVELRCDPISGHTALYWYRQSLGQGLEFLIYFQGNSAPDKSGLPSDRFSAERTGGSVSTLTIQRTQQEDSAVYLCASSPDRWSDTQYFGPGTRLTVL.

J is TRBJ2-1 and V is TRBV20-1, with D possibly TRBD2 on 5 matching bases. In germline, CDR1 is DFQATT, CDR2 SNEGSKA (reference sequence). V was trimmed by 2 bases and J by 4 bases, leaving 15 bases between them. This CDR3 region has 15 residues. The CDR3 DNA reads as TGCAGTGCTAGACGACCCCGGGGTATTTACAATGAGCAGTTCTTC. Translated, it gives CSARRPRGIYNEQFF.

This clonotype was seen a few times. The rearrangement links TRBV15 to TRBJ2-1; 12 bases map to TRBD2. From germline, CDR1 is LNHNV and CDR2 YYDKDF (reference sequence). V lost 8 bases to trimming and J lost 9 bases; unmatched junction nucleotides: 8. The CDR3 has 14 amino acids. The CDR3 DNA reads TGTGCCACCGAATCTAGCGGGAGGGCCCGTGAGCAGTTCTTC. This sequence encodes CATESSGRAREQFF.

This clonotype was observed a handful of times. The V gene is TRBV12-3 or TRBV12-4, the J gene TRBJ2-3, with 8 bases fitting TRBD2. The CDR3 runs to 15 residues. V was pared by 6 bases and J by 0 bases, with 5 bases of the junction left unmatched. The CDR3 loop is CASRQTSGSTDTQYF. The CDR3 DNA sequence: TGTGCCAGCAGGCAAACTAGCGGCAGCACAGATACGCAGTATTTT.

This clonotype was seen a handful of times. CDR3 bases: TGTGCCAGCACCTCACTAGCGGGGGGGCAGAAGCAGTATTTT. Translating it yields CASTSLAGGQKQYF. The chain uses TRBV12-3 or TRBV12-4 and TRBJ2-3; TRBD2 matches at 13 bases. Trimming removed 7 bases from V and 11 bases from J; junction bases left unmatched: 9. The CDR3 totals 14 residues.

This chain connects TRBV11-2 to TRBJ2-1, with TRBD1 matching over 9 bases. The germline CDR1 and CDR2 sequences are SGHAT and FQNNGV. This CDR3 is 15 amino acids long. V was clipped by 5 bases and J by 5 bases; unmatched bases: 7. CDR3 sequence: CASSPGTGLNNEQFF. For the CDR3, the DNA is TGTGCCAGCAGCCCCGGGACAGGGCTGAACAATGAGCAGTTCTTC.

The chain is built from TRBV7-2 and TRBJ2-1; 13 bases map to TRBD2. Germline CDR1 SGHTA, CDR2 FQGNSA. Trimming at V came to 4 bases and at J to 8 bases, leaving 5 bases not matched to a gene. The CDR3 has 15 amino acids. CDR3 residues: CASSSGTSGMDEQFF. The CDR3 nucleotides read TGTGCCAGCAGCTCGGGGACTAGCGGGATGGATGAGCAGTTCTTC.

This chain connects TRBV11-2 to TRBJ2-2; 10 bases match TRBD2. Germline values: CDR1 SGHAT, CDR2 FQNNGV. The CDR3 contains 14 residues. J lost 8 bases, V lost 5 bases, and 5 bases had no gene match. The CDR3 is CASSLGLARGELFF. The DNA of the CDR3 is TGTGCCAGCAGCCTGGGACTAGCGAGAGGGGAGCTGTTTTTT. Complete variable domain (other parts from reference TRBV11-2 and TRBJ2-2): EAGVAQSPRYKIIEKRQSVAFWCNPISGHATLYWYQQILGQGPKLLIQFQNNGVVDDSQLPKDRFSAERLKGVDSTLKIQPAKLEDSAVYLCASSLGLARGELFFGEGSRLTVL.

This clonotype has more than one count but fewer than ten. J is TRBJ2-5 and V is TRBV21-1; the tabulated D call, TRBD1, remains unverified against the DNA. TRBV21-1 is a pseudogene segment. The CDR3 length is 19 residues. The CDR3, as DNA: TGTGCCAGCAGCAAAGCGCCCTATACAGGAGCTAGAAGCCAAGAGACCCAGTACTTC. Protein product: CASSKAPYTGARSQETQYF.

This clonotype came up a few times. V and J are TRBV6-2 or TRBV6-3 and TRBJ1-5, with D possibly matching TRBD1 (5 bases). The CDR3 covers 16 residues. With 0 bases removed from V and 5 bases from J, the gap between germline ends came to 14 bases. Germline CDR1 MNHEY, CDR2 SVGEGT. In DNA form, the CDR3 reads TGTGCCAGCAGTTACTCGTATTCGAAGGGGCATCAGCCCCAGCATTTT. Translation gives CASSYSYSKGHQPQHF.

This chain joins TRBV11-2 and TRBJ2-1, with D perhaps TRBD2 (5 bases). The germline V gene encodes CDR1 SGHAT and CDR2 FQNNGV. The CDR3 has 15 amino acids. Trimming took 5 bases from V and 4 from J, leaving 15 bases between them. CDR3 in amino acids: CASSPTPAGYNEQFF. The CDR3 DNA reads TGTGCCAGCAGCCCGACGCCGGCGGGTTACAATGAGCAGTTCTTC. The full variable domain, completed using reference TRBV11-2 and TRBJ2-1, is EAGVAQSPRYKIIEKRQSVAFWCNPISGHATLYWYQQILGQGPKLLIQFQNNGVVDDSQLPKDRFSAERLKGVDSTLKIQPAKLEDSAVYLCASSPTPAGYNEQFFGPGTRLTVL.

The chain carries TRBV29-1 and TRBJ2-7; D could derive from TRBD1 or TRBD2 (5 bases each). V was pared by 8 bases and J by 4 bases, with 18 bases between. CDR3 size: 13 residues. Germline V CDR1 and CDR2: SQVTM, ANQGSEA. The CDR3 spells CSLTGPEGYEQYF. In DNA form, the CDR3 reads TGCAGCCTTACTGGTCCCGAGGGGTACGAGCAGTACTTC.

In this sample, this clonotype turned up many times. The chain recombines TRBV12-3 or TRBV12-4 with TRBJ1-1, with D perhaps matching TRBD1 (5 bases). V was cut by 3 bases and J by 4 bases, with 9 bases left in between. The CDR3 has 13 amino acids. CDR3: CASSFQGRTEAFF. Here the CDR3 DNA reads TGTGCCAGCAGTTTTCAGGGTCGCACTGAAGCTTTCTTT.

This clonotype was detected ten times or more. The chain uses TRBV12-3 or TRBV12-4 and TRBJ2-2; unclear D gene. This CDR3 is built from 13 residues. Trimming removed 2 bases from V and 6 bases from J, with 7 bases in between. The CDR3 nucleotides read TGTGCCAGCAGTTTAACTTGGGCCGGGGAGCTGTTTTTT. As protein: CASSLTWAGELFF.

V gene TRBV5-1 combines with J gene TRBJ2-5, with a weak D call TRBD1 (6 bases). This CDR3 contains 14 residues. Trimming removed 3 bases from V and 5 bases from J, with 14 bases in between. From germline, CDR1 is SGHRS and CDR2 YFSETQ. The CDR3 here is CASSSSQGWETQYF. DNA of the CDR3: TGCGCCAGCAGCTCGTCACAGGGTTGGGAGACCCAGTACTTC.

This clonotype was observed a handful of times. The rearrangement joins TRBV6-2 or TRBV6-3 to TRBJ2-3; D is ambiguous. The CDR3 consists of 11 residues. Trimming took 2 bases from V and 10 from J, leaving 7 bases between them. Germline-derived CDR1 and CDR2 are MNHEY and SVGEGT. The CDR3, as DNA: TGTGCCAGCAGTTACCGGTATTCGCAGTATTTT. It is translated as CASSYRYSQYF.

The chain links TRBV18 to TRBJ2-1, with D perhaps TRBD2 (5 bases). Trimming removed 2 bases at V and 3 bases at J, with 11 bases between. The CDR3 extends over 15 amino acids. Per the germline V gene, CDR1 is KGHSH and CDR2 is LQKENI. For the CDR3, the DNA is TGTGCCAGCTCACCAGGGCAGACTAACTACAATGAGCAGTTCTTC. Translating it yields CASSPGQTNYNEQFF.

This clonotype was found a few times. The chain carries TRBV29-1 and TRBJ2-1, with D tentatively TRBD2 (6 bases). The germline V gene encodes CDR1 SQVTM and CDR2 ANQGSEA. The ends were cut back, 6 bases at V and 1 base at J, with 16 bases in the middle. The CDR3 is made up of 15 amino acids. The chain's CDR3 is CSVGSLLSSYNEQFF. The CDR3 DNA reads TGCAGCGTCGGGAGCTTATTAAGTTCCTACAATGAGCAGTTCTTC.

The rearrangement joins TRBV29-1 to TRBJ2-3; no clear D. With 8 bases removed from V and 1 base from J, the gap between germline ends came to 13 bases. CDR3 length equals 13 residues. CDR1 is SQVTM and CDR2 is ANQGSEA in the germline V gene. The DNA of the CDR3 is TGCAGCCCCCAGAGTCTCGGCACAGATACGCAGTATTTT. Its translation: CSPQSLGTDTQYF.

This clonotype was observed a few times. The genes are TRBV4-1 and TRBJ2-1; maybe TRBD1 (6 bases). Looked up from germline, CDR1 is MGHRA and CDR2 is YSYEKL. The V and J ends lost 4 bases and 6 bases respectively, with 16 bases between them. The CDR3 spans 15 residues. The CDR3 DNA sequence: TGCGCCAGCAGCCCTCGGGTGGGGGCCGGCAATGAGCAGTTCTTC. This sequence encodes CASSPRVGAGNEQFF.